This T cell receptor beta chain was retrieved from a study of T cell responses to AZD1222 COVID-19 vaccine. Overall study results and limits: Just a handful of AZD1222 recipients were seropositive at baseline. Clonal diversity was possibly underestimated; the donors were predominantly white British and more often female. Reportedly, nearly half of unique spike TCRs recognized epitopes outside B.1.351/B.1.1.7 mutations.

As concerns this clone: Its antigen is unidentified.

Generated by immunoSEQ multiplex PCR, the TCRdb table keeps only in-frame clones and is missing some. The table lists 180,000 or so clones, 90% to 95% of them singletons, with 1% to 1.5% in the top ten. This CDR3 has 15 amino acids. V lost 3 bases and J 2 bases, leaving 11 bases between the germline ends. CDR1 and CDR2 (germline): MDHEN, SYDVKM. The material sequenced was peripheral blood, taken 28 days after the second AZD1222 dose. The clonotype comes from an adult who received the AZD1222 COVID-19 vaccine. The chain couples TRBV28 to TRBJ1-5, with D possibly matching TRBD1 (6 bases). CDR3 sequence (DNA): TGTGCCAGCAGTTTCCCCGGGGGCGGCAATCAGCCCCAGCATTTT. Protein sequence: CASSFPGGGNQPQHF.